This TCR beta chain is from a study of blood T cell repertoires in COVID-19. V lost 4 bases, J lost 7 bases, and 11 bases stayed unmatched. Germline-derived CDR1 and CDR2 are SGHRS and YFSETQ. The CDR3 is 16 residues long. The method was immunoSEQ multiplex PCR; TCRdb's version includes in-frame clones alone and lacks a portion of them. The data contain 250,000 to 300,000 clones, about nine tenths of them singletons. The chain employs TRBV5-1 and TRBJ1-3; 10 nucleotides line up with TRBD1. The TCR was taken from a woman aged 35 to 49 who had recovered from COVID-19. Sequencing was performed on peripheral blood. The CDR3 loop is CASSAGQGEGGNTIYF. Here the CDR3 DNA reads TGCGCCAGCAGCGCCGGACAGGGGGAAGGTGGGAACACCATATATTTT.